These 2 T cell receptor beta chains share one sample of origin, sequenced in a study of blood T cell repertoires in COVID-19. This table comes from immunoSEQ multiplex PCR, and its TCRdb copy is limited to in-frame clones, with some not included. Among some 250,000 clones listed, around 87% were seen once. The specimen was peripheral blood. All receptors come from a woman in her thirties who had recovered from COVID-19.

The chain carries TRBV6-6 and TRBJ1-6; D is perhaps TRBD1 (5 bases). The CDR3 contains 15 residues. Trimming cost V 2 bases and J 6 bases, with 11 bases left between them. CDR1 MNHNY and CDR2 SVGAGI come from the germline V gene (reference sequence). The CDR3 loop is CASSYTVGGNSPLHF. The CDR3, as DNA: TGTGCCAGCAGTTACACTGTCGGGGGTAATTCACCCCTCCACTTT.

CDR3 protein: CSASEGAEVYIQYF. For the CDR3, the DNA is TGCAGTGCTAGTGAGGGGGCCGAGGTGTACATTCAGTACTTC. The chain combines TRBV20-1 with TRBJ2-4, with 7 bases aligning to TRBD1. After removal of 3 bases from V and 8 bases from J, the junction contained 10 bases not matched to a gene. Germline values: CDR1 DFQATT, CDR2 SNEGSKA (reference sequence). The CDR3 has 14 residues.